This is a list of T cell receptor beta chains from one sample in a study of cytomegalovirus exposure and HLA in healthy donors. The data were produced by immunoSEQ multiplex PCR, yet TCRdb's version contains in-frame clones alone and is incomplete. This table holds 75,000 to 100,000 clones, roughly 74% found once. Sequencing used PBMCs. Receptors were obtained from a woman in her 70s in good health and CMV-seropositive. Each CDR3 is given with its conserved first and last residue. D genes are given only for firm matches. Clone size is stated in some rows and not others, as once, few, many or a class when expanded.

d_call: -
j_call: TRBJ1-2
clone_size: -
v_call: TRBV25-1
cdr3_aa: CASSGGGINGYTF
cdr3_nt: TGTGCCAGCAGCGGGGGGGGGATCAATGGCTACACCTTC

d_call: TRBD1
j_call: TRBJ2-3
clone_size: -
v_call: TRBV4-3
cdr3_aa: CASSKDRPPDTQYF
cdr3_nt: TGCGCCAGTAGTAAGGACAGGCCCCCAGATACGCAGTATTTT

d_call: TRBD1
j_call: TRBJ2-7
clone_size: few
v_call: TRBV10-3
cdr3_aa: CAIRGDRVEEYEQYF
cdr3_nt: TGTGCCATCAGGGGGGACAGGGTAGAAGAGTACGAGCAGTACTTC

d_call: -
j_call: TRBJ2-1
clone_size: -
v_call: TRBV28
cdr3_aa: CASSNVEGNEQFF
cdr3_nt: TGTGCCAGCAGCAATGTAGAGGGAAATGAGCAGTTCTTC

d_call: TRBD1
j_call: TRBJ1-3
clone_size: -
v_call: TRBV7-2
cdr3_aa: CASSLTSGQGLSSGNTIYF
cdr3_nt: TGTGCCAGCAGCTTAACTTCAGGACAGGGGCTAAGCTCTGGAAACACCATATATTTT

d_call: TRBD1
j_call: TRBJ1-6
clone_size: -
v_call: TRBV25-1
cdr3_aa: CASSVGTGGPPLHF
cdr3_nt: TGTGCCAGCAGTGTCGGGACAGGTGGGCCACCCCTCCACTTT

d_call: TRBD1
j_call: TRBJ2-5
clone_size: -
v_call: TRBV5-1
cdr3_aa: CASSPGRTGAPETQYF
cdr3_nt: TGCGCCAGCAGCCCCGGACGGACAGGCGCCCCGGAGACCCAGTACTTC

d_call: -
j_call: TRBJ1-4
clone_size: -
v_call: TRBV28
cdr3_aa: CATHEDEKLFF
cdr3_nt: TGTGCCACCCACGAGGATGAAAAACTGTTTTTT

d_call: -
j_call: TRBJ2-6
clone_size: few
v_call: TRBV4-2
cdr3_aa: CASSQDPGTAAGANVLTF
cdr3_nt: TGTGCCAGCAGCCAAGATCCCGGGACTGCTGCTGGGGCCAACGTCCTGACTTTC

d_call: -
j_call: TRBJ1-5
clone_size: -
v_call: TRBV6-1
cdr3_aa: CASSGSIGAGQPQHF
cdr3_nt: TGTGCCAGCAGTGGGAGTATCGGGGCGGGACAGCCCCAGCATTTT

d_call: -
j_call: TRBJ1-2
clone_size: -
v_call: TRBV29-1
cdr3_aa: CSVERGLSGYTF
cdr3_nt: TGCAGCGTTGAGCGGGGGCTGAGCGGCTACACCTTC

d_call: TRBD2
j_call: TRBJ2-7
clone_size: -
v_call: TRBV2
cdr3_aa: CASNPAGGAYEQYF
cdr3_nt: TGTGCCAGCAATCCAGCGGGAGGGGCCTACGAGCAGTACTTC

d_call: TRBD1
j_call: TRBJ1-4
clone_size: -
v_call: TRBV5-5
cdr3_aa: CASSLGTAFNEKLFF
cdr3_nt: TGTGCCAGCAGCCTAGGGACAGCTTTTAATGAAAAACTGTTTTTT

d_call: -
j_call: TRBJ2-5
clone_size: -
v_call: TRBV27
cdr3_aa: CASSLQGAETQYF
cdr3_nt: TGTGCCAGCAGTTTACAGGGTGCAGAGACCCAGTACTTC

d_call: -
j_call: TRBJ1-4
clone_size: -
v_call: TRBV5-1
cdr3_aa: CASSLASGNEKLFF
cdr3_nt: TGCGCCAGCAGCTTGGCTTCCGGTAATGAAAAACTGTTTTTT

d_call: TRBD1
j_call: TRBJ1-2
clone_size: few
v_call: TRBV2
cdr3_aa: CASSESRQGDGYTF
cdr3_nt: TGTGCCAGCAGTGAGTCTCGACAGGGCGACGGCTACACCTTC

d_call: -
j_call: TRBJ1-4
clone_size: -
v_call: TRBV6-1
cdr3_aa: CASRDPAPGIGEKLFF
cdr3_nt: TGTGCCAGCCGTGATCCCGCCCCGGGTATAGGTGAAAAACTGTTTTTT

d_call: TRBD1
j_call: TRBJ2-2
clone_size: once
v_call: TRBV11-2
cdr3_aa: CASSSGTVTSGELFF
cdr3_nt: TGTGCCAGCAGCTCAGGGACAGTAACGTCCGGGGAGCTGTTTTTT

d_call: -
j_call: TRBJ1-2
clone_size: -
v_call: TRBV20-1
cdr3_aa: CSRRAGNGYTF
cdr3_nt: TGCAGCCGCAGGGCGGGGAATGGCTACACCTTC

d_call: -
j_call: TRBJ2-5
clone_size: -
v_call: TRBV28
cdr3_aa: CASSLPQQETQYF
cdr3_nt: TGTGCCAGCAGTTTACCACAGCAAGAGACCCAGTACTTC

d_call: -
j_call: TRBJ1-5
clone_size: -
v_call: TRBV27
cdr3_aa: CASSFLNQPQHF
cdr3_nt: TGTGCCAGCAGTTTCCTGAATCAGCCCCAGCATTTT

d_call: TRBD1
j_call: TRBJ1-2
clone_size: few
v_call: TRBV5-6
cdr3_aa: CASSLDGTGYGYTF
cdr3_nt: TGTGCCAGCAGCTTGGACGGGACAGGCTATGGCTACACCTTC

d_call: TRBD1
j_call: TRBJ1-5
clone_size: -
v_call: TRBV19
cdr3_aa: CASSIGTGGFGNQPQHF
cdr3_nt: TGTGCCAGTAGTATAGGTACAGGGGGTTTCGGCAATCAGCCCCAGCATTTT

d_call: -
j_call: TRBJ1-5
clone_size: few
v_call: TRBV27
cdr3_aa: CASRGTYSNQPQHF
cdr3_nt: TGTGCCAGCAGGGGGACTTATAGCAATCAGCCCCAGCATTTT

d_call: TRBD1
j_call: TRBJ1-5
clone_size: few
v_call: TRBV30
cdr3_aa: CAWSSGTVNQPQHF
cdr3_nt: TGTGCCTGGAGTTCCGGGACAGTTAATCAGCCCCAGCATTTT

d_call: TRBD2
j_call: TRBJ2-3
clone_size: -
v_call: TRBV5-1
cdr3_aa: CASSSRASGTFTDTQYF
cdr3_nt: TGCGCCAGCAGCTCCCGGGCTAGCGGGACCTTCACAGATACGCAGTATTTT

d_call: TRBD1
j_call: TRBJ1-6
clone_size: -
v_call: TRBV5-1
cdr3_aa: CASSLGQVGNSPLHF
cdr3_nt: TGCGCCAGCAGCCTCGGACAGGTGGGCAATTCACCCCTCCACTTT

d_call: -
j_call: TRBJ1-2
clone_size: -
v_call: TRBV4-3
cdr3_aa: CASSQDTDYGYTF
cdr3_nt: TGCGCCAGCAGCCAAGATACGGACTATGGCTACACCTTC

d_call: -
j_call: TRBJ2-1
clone_size: once
v_call: TRBV7-3
cdr3_aa: CASSPTVGNYNEQFF
cdr3_nt: TGTGCCAGCAGCCCAACGGTCGGGAACTACAATGAGCAGTTCTTC

d_call: -
j_call: TRBJ2-2
clone_size: -
v_call: TRBV10-2
cdr3_aa: CASCLNPQGAGELFF
cdr3_nt: TGCGCCAGCTGCCTAAACCCCCAGGGTGCCGGGGAGCTGTTTTTT

d_call: -
j_call: TRBJ2-7
clone_size: -
v_call: TRBV6-4
cdr3_aa: CASGNAGTRSFHEQYF
cdr3_nt: TGTGCCAGCGGGAACGCCGGGACTCGGTCATTCCACGAGCAGTACTTC

d_call: TRBD2
j_call: TRBJ2-3
clone_size: -
v_call: TRBV9
cdr3_aa: CASSSSGGGTDTQYF
cdr3_nt: TGTGCCAGCAGCTCGAGTGGGGGGGGCACAGATACGCAGTATTTT

d_call: TRBD1
j_call: TRBJ2-3
clone_size: -
v_call: TRBV7-2
cdr3_aa: CASGRTGITDTQYF
cdr3_nt: TGTGCCAGCGGACGGACAGGGATCACAGATACGCAGTATTTT

d_call: TRBD1
j_call: TRBJ1-4
clone_size: -
v_call: TRBV5-1
cdr3_aa: CASSLVGGDEKLFF
cdr3_nt: TGCGCCAGCAGCTTGGTAGGGGGCGATGAAAAACTGTTTTTT

d_call: -
j_call: TRBJ2-3
clone_size: -
v_call: TRBV2
cdr3_aa: CASQATSSHTDTQYF
cdr3_nt: TGTGCCAGCCAGGCTACTAGCAGCCACACAGATACGCAGTATTTT

d_call: TRBD1
j_call: TRBJ2-2
clone_size: -
v_call: TRBV28
cdr3_aa: CASSSGQGDTGELFF
cdr3_nt: TGTGCCAGCAGTTCGGGACAGGGAGACACCGGGGAGCTGTTTTTT

d_call: -
j_call: TRBJ1-1
clone_size: few
v_call: TRBV5-1
cdr3_aa: CASSLNQGEAFF
cdr3_nt: TGCGCCAGCAGCTTGAATCAGGGTGAAGCTTTCTTT

d_call: TRBD1
j_call: TRBJ1-2
clone_size: -
v_call: TRBV9
cdr3_aa: CASSAGGAGGYTF
cdr3_nt: TGTGCCAGCAGTGCAGGGGGCGCCGGTGGCTACACCTTC

d_call: -
j_call: TRBJ1-1
clone_size: -
v_call: TRBV27
cdr3_aa: CASTLRGRNTEAFF
cdr3_nt: TGTGCCAGCACCCTGCGGGGGCGGAACACTGAAGCTTTCTTT

d_call: TRBD1
j_call: TRBJ1-5
clone_size: -
v_call: TRBV9
cdr3_aa: CASSAGTGVGNQPQHF
cdr3_nt: TGTGCCAGCAGCGCTGGGACAGGGGTGGGCAATCAGCCCCAGCATTTT

d_call: TRBD1
j_call: TRBJ2-5
clone_size: -
v_call: TRBV7-6
cdr3_aa: CASSYDRVIETQYF
cdr3_nt: TGTGCCAGCAGTTATGACAGGGTCATCGAGACCCAGTACTTC

d_call: TRBD1
j_call: TRBJ2-3
clone_size: -
v_call: TRBV5-1
cdr3_aa: CASSLTGAGDTQYF
cdr3_nt: TGCGCCAGCAGCTTGACAGGGGCGGGAGATACGCAGTATTTT

d_call: -
j_call: TRBJ2-7
clone_size: few
v_call: TRBV10-1
cdr3_aa: CASSEGSGISYEQYF
cdr3_nt: TGCGCCAGCAGTGAGGGTTCAGGGATCTCCTACGAGCAGTACTTC

d_call: -
j_call: TRBJ1-5
clone_size: -
v_call: TRBV12-2
cdr3_aa: CASRLALRPGGMQPQHF
cdr3_nt: TGTGCAAGTCGCTTAGCCCTTCGGCCAGGGGGCATGCAGCCCCAGCATTTT

d_call: -
j_call: TRBJ2-2
clone_size: -
v_call: TRBV5-1
cdr3_aa: CASSLGQEVTGELFF
cdr3_nt: TGCGCCAGCAGCTTGGGTCAGGAGGTGACCGGGGAGCTGTTTTTT

d_call: TRBD2
j_call: TRBJ2-1
clone_size: -
v_call: TRBV7-9
cdr3_aa: CSSSLVVRGGDNEQFF
cdr3_nt: TGTTCCAGCAGCTTAGTGGTTCGGGGAGGGGACAATGAGCAGTTCTTC

d_call: TRBD1
j_call: TRBJ1-1
clone_size: once
v_call: TRBV6-1
cdr3_aa: CASSEATGTGLTEAFF
cdr3_nt: TGTGCCAGCAGTGAAGCGACCGGGACAGGGCTTACTGAAGCTTTCTTT

d_call: -
j_call: TRBJ1-3
clone_size: few
v_call: TRBV6-5
cdr3_aa: CASSYSEGGNTIYF
cdr3_nt: TGTGCCAGCAGTTACTCGGAGGGCGGAAACACCATATATTTT

d_call: TRBD2
j_call: TRBJ2-3
clone_size: -
v_call: TRBV10-3
cdr3_aa: CAISDERGSTDTQYF
cdr3_nt: TGTGCCATCAGTGATGAGCGGGGGTCAACAGATACGCAGTATTTT

d_call: TRBD1
j_call: TRBJ2-7
clone_size: -
v_call: TRBV28
cdr3_aa: CASRTGGSYEQYF
cdr3_nt: TGTGCCAGCCGAACAGGGGGTTCCTACGAGCAGTACTTC